A selection of T cell receptor beta chains follows, all from one sample in a study of regulatory T cells in long-lasting Graves disease. MiXCR, run by TCRdb on the multiplex PCR reads, gives a single entry per CDR3 protein. The sample includes about 440,000 distinct CDR3 sequences, 16% of them seen just once. This same sample was also taken into another study, of T cells in Graves' hyperthyroidism and ophthalmopathy.

Specimen: peripheral blood mononuclear cells (PBMCs), collected at new diagnosis, from a patient treated with antithyroid drugs. The receptor set was obtained from a woman aged 18-29 years with Graves disease. CDR3s include the opening cysteine and the closing phenylalanine or tryptophan. The D gene is left open where the match is weak. The listing skips clone size in some rows; elsewhere it reads once, few, many or a size class.

d_call	j_call	clone_size	v_call	cdr3_aa	cdr3_nt
NA	TRBJ2-7	NA	TRBV9	CASSVSGLGSYEQYF	TGTGCCAGCAGCGTATCAGGGTTGGGCTCCTACGAGCAGTACTTC
NA	TRBJ1-2	NA	TRBV29-1	CSVGQRLSGGYTF	TGCAGCGTCGGACAGCGTCTAAGTGGCGGCTACACCTTC
TRBD2	TRBJ2-5	NA	TRBV7-9	CASSRGEETQYF	TGTGCCAGCAGCCGGGGGGAAGAGACCCAGTACTTC
NA	TRBJ2-7	few	TRBV6-5	CASSYPFEQWYF	TGTGCCAGCAGTTACCCATTCGAGCAGTGGTACTTC
TRBD2	TRBJ2-5	many	TRBV2	CASRELAGGQETQYF	TGTGCCAGCAGGGAACTAGCGGGAGGCCAAGAGACCCAGTACTTC
NA	TRBJ2-1	NA	TRBV20-1	CSASIRANEQFF	TGCAGTGCTAGTATCAGGGCCAACGAGCAGTTCTTC
TRBD2	TRBJ2-7	NA	TRBV6-2/TRBV6-3	CASSFGLAGTWYF	TGTGCCAGCAGTTTCGGACTAGCGGGGACTTGGTACTTC
NA	TRBJ2-2	NA	TRBV10-3	CAIGLPNANTGELFF	TGTGCCATCGGACTACCTAACGCGAACACCGGGGAGCTGTTTTTT
NA	TRBJ1-5	many	TRBV6-5	CASSSRTPSNPQHF	TGTGCCAGCAGTTCAAGGACCCCCAGTAATCCCCAGCATTTT
NA	TRBJ2-7	many	TRBV3-1	CASSQVVGWEQYF	TGTGCCAGCAGCCAAGTAGTGGGATGGGAGCAGTACTTC
TRBD1	TRBJ1-5	NA	TRBV20-1	CSARSGQGIQPQHF	TGCAGTGCTAGATCGGGACAGGGGATCCAGCCCCAGCATTTT
TRBD2	TRBJ2-1	many	TRBV7-2	CASSLGLREGYEQFF	TGTGCCAGCAGCTTAGGTTTGCGGGAGGGCTATGAGCAGTTCTTC
NA	TRBJ1-2	few	TRBV6-2/TRBV6-3	CATRNVGGYTF	TGTGCCACACGAAATGTCGGTGGCTACACCTTC
NA	TRBJ2-5	many	TRBV7-9	CASSSGPRDSGAQYF	TGTGCCAGCAGCTCTGGGCCACGGGACTCCGGAGCCCAGTACTTC
NA	TRBJ2-1	many	TRBV7-6	CASSNWHGSSYNEQFF	TGTGCCAGCAGCAACTGGCACGGGAGCTCCTACAATGAGCAGTTCTTC
TRBD2	TRBJ2-5	NA	TRBV30	CAWSPGLAGAPQETQYF	TGTGCCTGGAGTCCAGGACTAGCGGGAGCACCACAAGAGACCCAGTACTTC
NA	TRBJ1-2	many	TRBV28	CASGAVYGYTF	TGTGCCAGCGGGGCGGTCTATGGCTACACCTTC
NA	TRBJ2-3	many	TRBV5-1	CASHSGPGTEGVTQYF	TGCGCCAGTCACTCCGGACCCGGGACGGAGGGGGTTACGCAGTATTTT
NA	TRBJ2-2	many	TRBV3-1	CASSQDLHGELFF	TGTGCCAGCAGCCAAGATCTGCACGGGGAGCTGTTTTTT
TRBD1	TRBJ1-6	NA	TRBV15	CATSRVTGGTYNSPLHF	TGTGCCACCAGCAGAGTAACAGGGGGCACCTATAATTCACCCCTCCACTTT
NA	TRBJ2-5	few	TRBV2	CARTRTENPVGETQYF	TGTGCAAGAACCCGGACGGAGAACCCAGTGGGGGAGACCCAGTACTTC
NA	TRBJ2-7	many	TRBV2	CASSPGGVNYYEQYF	TGTGCCAGCAGCCCTGGTGGTGTTAATTATTACGAGCAGTACTTC
NA	TRBJ2-5	many	TRBV12-3/TRBV12-4	CASSLYEAETQYF	TGTGCCAGCAGTTTATATGAGGCAGAGACCCAGTACTTC
NA	TRBJ2-1	NA	TRBV10-3	CAISESRQTQNNEQFF	TGTGCCATCAGTGAGTCCCGACAGACACAAAACAATGAGCAGTTCTTC
NA	TRBJ1-6	NA	TRBV18	CASSPSTGIQYNSPLHF	TGTGCCAGCTCACCAAGCACAGGGATTCAATATAATTCACCCCTCCACTTT
TRBD1	TRBJ1-5	NA	TRBV6-1	CASSGPGTGGQPQHF	TGTGCCAGCAGTGGTCCCGGGACAGGGGGACAGCCCCAGCATTTT
TRBD1	TRBJ2-7	few	TRBV10-3	CAIRGTGGYEQYF	TGTGCCATCAGAGGGACAGGGGGCTACGAGCAGTACTTC
TRBD2	TRBJ2-1	many	TRBV20-1	CSAGWGLAGGNEQFF	TGCAGTGCCGGATGGGGACTAGCGGGAGGTAATGAGCAGTTCTTC
NA	TRBJ2-7	many	TRBV20-1	CSAIIPGQSVYEQYF	TGCAGTGCCATAATCCCGGGACAAAGTGTATACGAGCAGTACTTC
TRBD2	TRBJ2-2	many	TRBV11-2	CATEVGRVNTGELFF	TGTGCCACCGAGGTCGGGAGGGTGAACACCGGGGAGCTGTTTTTT
NA	TRBJ2-7	many	TRBV6-1	CASSDLAVNYEQYF	TGTGCCAGCAGTGACCTAGCTGTTAATTACGAGCAGTACTTC